This TCR beta chain was identified in a study of OX40 agonist ivuxolimab in advanced cancers. Concerning the study at large: The costimulatory receptor OX40 (CD134) was targeted by ivuxolimab, a fully human IgG2 agonistic monoclonal antibody. Patients were allowed to have had prior anti-PD-1, anti-PD-L1 or anti-CTLA-4 therapy, and approximately 37% of the dose-escalation patients had been treated with checkpoint inhibitors. Intravenous ivuxolimab was administered to patients every 2 weeks at six dose levels: 0.01, 0.1, 0.3, 1.5, 3 and 10 mg/kg. A male proportion of under 85% and a mean age of 60 years, ranging from about 20 to 80, were recorded for the dose-escalation cohort. Partial responses occurred in three dose-escalation patients, of whom one had hepatocellular carcinoma and two had cutaneous melanoma. The paper reports the monotherapy dose-escalation portion (N of about 52 patients) of the phase I ivuxolimab trial. The purpose of peripheral TCRbeta sequencing was to test whether ivuxolimab changed TCR sequence diversity and led to clonal T-cell expansion. Of the roughly 51 dose-escalation patients, hepatocellular carcinoma was present in about 20, melanoma in roughly 15, renal cell carcinoma in 9 and head and neck cancer in 9. Beyond this particular receptor, the publication reports: After ivuxolimab, CD8+ T cells had more expanded clones than CD4+ T cells on average. Antigen specificity was not determined for the clonally expanded peripheral T cells. In partial responders in the 0.1-3.0 mg/kg groups, normalized peripheral clonal expansion was found to be among the lowest, especially among CD8+ T cells. Clonal expansion of both CD4+ and CD8+ blood T cells was observed from baseline to week 6 at doses 0.1 to 3.0 mg/kg. Low levels of normalized T-cell clonal expansion were also shown by some nonresponding patients.

To sequence the TCRbeta CDR3 region, genomic DNA was isolated from the sorted cells. The immunoSEQ Assay was used to sequence the TCRbeta CDR3 regions. Imported from immuneACCESS, the table was reduced by TCRdb to in-frame sequences with V and J called. These copies leave out some clones; in studies compared against another copy, an unresolved V gene accounts for under half, and the cause of the remainder is not known. This sample comprises more than 20,000 clones, roughly 84% of them detected only once. Clones ranked in the top ten supply approximately 30% of the sample. From its cysteine to its phenylalanine, the CDR3 spans 16 amino acids. Only the CDR3 part of the read is kept: 48 bases, read in frame from the first base. Reading the germline V gene (reference sequence) gives CDR1 LNHNV and CDR2 YYDKDF. A distance of 16 bases separates the germline ends of V and J, which lose 0 bases and 8 bases respectively.

Patients with autoimmune disease history or receiving systemic immunosuppression were excluded from the trial. In every dose cohort, peripheral blood was drawn for TCR sequencing at baseline, cycle 4 day 1, and cycle 7 day 1. Samples were obtained from an open-label, multicenter, first-in-human phase I dose-escalation trial of ivuxolimab. Adults with locally advanced or metastatic melanoma, renal cell, hepatocellular, or head and neck squamous cell carcinoma were enrolled in the trial. Before TCR sequencing, CD4+ T cells and CD8+ T cells from peripheral blood were sorted into separate populations. For this clone: Its antigen is still unknown. No much larger clone exists at a distance of one base, and base qualities are not known.

The sequencing here drew on CD4+ or CD8+ T cells sorted from blood, taken in a trial of the OX40 agonist ivuxolimab. This receptor chain uses TRBV15 and TRBJ1-4; TRBD1 could be the D gene, as 6 bases match. This receptor was obtained from an adult with an advanced solid tumor such as melanoma, head and neck, liver or kidney cancer. The CDR3 in this case is CATSRDPGGAREKLFF. The nucleotide sequence reads TGTGCCACCAGCAGAGACCCGGGGGGCGCCCGCGAAAAACTGTTTTTT.